The clone carrying this T cell receptor (beta chain) was recorded many times. Its antigen is not known. The study left out patients who had uncontrolled infection, other autoimmune disease, pregnancy or lactation. Template material for amplifying TCR beta CDR3 regions consisted of RNA transcripts. An initial round of RT-PCR targeting the TCR CDR3 relied on the HTBI primer set. One entry per CDR3 protein, called by TCRdb with MiXCR from the multiplex PCR reads. The repertoire holds fewer than 550,000 distinct CDR3 sequences, with around 16% as singletons. Germline CDR1 MDHEN, CDR2 SYDVKM. The V segment lost 10 bases and the J segment 10 bases; nucleotides outside the gene matches: 19. There are 14 residues in the CDR3. This sample was included in a study of T cells in Graves' hyperthyroidism and ophthalmopathy. Whole-study findings and limits: Model-based prediction identified ophthalmopathy a median about 6.8 months prior to its onset.

The chain employs TRBV28 and TRBJ2-7, with 7 nucleotides matching TRBD1. The receptor was isolated from a young woman with Graves' hyperthyroidism. The source material was blood. The CDR3 sequence: CATLGGNLSSRQYF. CDR3 DNA sequence: TGTGCCACCTTAGGGGGCAATCTATCGAGTCGACAGTACTTC.